This TCR beta chain was identified in a study of shared clonotypes between healthy human individuals (dated by TCRdb to 2019 to 2021). Background on the whole study: A few men and two women, aged 18 to 49 years, made up the cohort. To estimate repertoire size and how much clonotypes are shared between individuals, the study performed deep sequencing of blood TCR repertoires from roughly five healthy adults. Libraries were prepared and TCR repertoires were sequenced by different laboratories using diverse techniques, in order to increase sequencing depth and limit assay-specific biases. Per donor, three plates each were used for CD4 naive and CD4 memory, two for CD8 naive, and one for CD8 memory. Between about 0.9 and 9 billion PBMCs per donor were obtained by leukapheresis. The study at large found these results: Because the study included a small number of donors, the genetic and exposure-history diversity represented was limited. Even with the large sequencing depth, rarefaction of the sorted-subset datasets indicated that sequencing was incomplete. Estimated clonotype richness was generally larger for naive than for memory subsets. Higher generation probabilities were observed for clonotypes shared by all four sorted-subset donors than for non-shared clonotypes. Pairwise subsampling indicated that sequencing depth was expected to affect the degree of clonotype sharing among donors. Sharing across several donors was observed for approximately 4.6% of naive CD4, under 4% of naive CD8, over 2% of memory CD4, and around 0.42% of memory CD8 clonotypes. Sampling was restricted to blood, and TCR repertoires in tissue are likely to differ from TCR repertoires in blood.

Healthy HIV-negative adults with no recently reported acute infections or vaccinations were included as donors. Every donor was a Caucasian adult residing in Nashville, Tennessee, USA. Magnetic negative selection was used to enrich CD4+ T cells, after which naive cells were positively selected on CD45RA and the negative fraction became the memory subset. After blood collection by leukapheresis, PBMCs were isolated using Ficoll-Histopaque density gradient centrifugation and then cryopreserved in the vapor phase of liquid nitrogen. Analytical flow cytometry was used to check the purity and quantity of each magnetically sorted T cell population. Genomic DNA was isolated from every sorted fraction and measured by UV absorbance on a Nanodrop 2000c. There are 14 amino acids in the CDR3, from cysteine to phenylalanine inclusive. Only CDR3 DNA remains: 42 bases, in frame from the first base. The germline V gene yields MDHEN for CDR1 and SYDVKM for CDR2. Trimming takes 7 bases from V and 0 bases from J, and the germline ends sit 7 bases apart.

In its sample, this clone was seen a few times. There is no known antigen for this receptor. No much larger clone exists at a distance of one base, and base qualities are not known. Using the deep immunoSEQ assay, multiplex PCR amplified TCR CDR3 regions from genomic DNA. For each cell subset, the extracted genomic DNA was distributed evenly across all wells of several immunoSEQ 96-well plates, and each plate served as one replicate. Each replicate PCR for sorted subsets received around 210 ng genomic DNA, equal to tens of thousands of T cell genomes. Purified libraries were measured with a Qubit 3.0 fluorometer, size-checked on a Bioanalyzer 2100, and measured again with the KAPA Library Quantification kit. Every immunoSEQ 96-well plate was sequenced on a dedicated single-read 150-cycle Illumina NextSeq 550 flow cell. From the authors' description of their analysis: The immunoSEQ output contained only junctional sequences without quality scores, so filtering could not match that applied to full-length reads. Sequences were annotated with PyIR, a Python wrapper for IgBLAST v1.9, using IMGT germline references to assign V/J genes and CDR3. Reads with weak V/J assignments (E-value above 1e-6), missing CDR3, stop codons, out-of-frame junctions, or ambiguous translated residues were removed. V3J clonotypes were defined by identical inferred V gene, J gene, and CDR3 amino acid sequence. The percentage overlap between two repertoires was calculated by dividing the number of shared unique clonotypes by the size of the smaller repertoire. Repertoire richness was assessed with RTK rarefaction, the Chao1 estimator, and Recon v2.1 estimates of unobserved clonotypes. OLGA was used to compute generation probabilities for all TCRbeta clonotypes that the gDNA method yielded from several donors. Here the immuneACCESS table is served through TCRdb, limited to in-frame sequences with V and J called. Missing clones are a known gap in these copies; in checked studies unresolved V genes cover under half, and the rest lacks a known reason. The D gene and trimming were derived from the DNA, and the V and J assignments and clone size from that table. The sample has around 980,000 clones on record, around three quarters of them singletons. The ten largest clones take up roughly 0.61% of the sample.

The chain links TRBV28 with TRBJ2-6, with the identity of the D gene unclear. The clonotype originates from a young man in good health. Some clones in this sample may be carry-over from other donors' samples. Sequencing was performed on memory CD4+ T cells from PBMCs. The cell subset or site label here, explained by the study, means: CD45RA-negative fraction. The DNA sequence is given as TGTGCCAGCACCTTCCTCTCTGGGGCCAACGTCCTGACTTTC. It translates to CASTFLSGANVLTF.